This T cell receptor (beta chain) was found in a study of blood T cell dynamics during melanoma immunotherapy. Within the sample, this clone is large. As yet, its antigen is unknown. The CDR3 is 10 residues long. Germline CDR1 is SQVTM and CDR2 is ANQGSEA. V lost 5 bases to trimming and J lost 7 bases, with 8 bases between them. Whole-study findings and limits: Whether repertoire-driving clones were melanoma-specific could not be determined.

Time point specified: week 3, after first cycle of checkpoint inhibitor. Assay: immunoSEQ multiplex PCR; the TCRdb copy retains only in-frame clones and omits some. In the table there are more than 6,500 clones, about 83% of which are singletons. This TCR was sampled from a human donor with melanoma. The material sequenced was blood, taken from a patient treated with checkpoint blockade. The genes are TRBV29-1 and TRBJ1-2; no firm D call. Here the CDR3 reads CSVSQSGYTF. CDR3 DNA sequence: TGCAGCGTTTCCCAGAGTGGCTACACCTTC.